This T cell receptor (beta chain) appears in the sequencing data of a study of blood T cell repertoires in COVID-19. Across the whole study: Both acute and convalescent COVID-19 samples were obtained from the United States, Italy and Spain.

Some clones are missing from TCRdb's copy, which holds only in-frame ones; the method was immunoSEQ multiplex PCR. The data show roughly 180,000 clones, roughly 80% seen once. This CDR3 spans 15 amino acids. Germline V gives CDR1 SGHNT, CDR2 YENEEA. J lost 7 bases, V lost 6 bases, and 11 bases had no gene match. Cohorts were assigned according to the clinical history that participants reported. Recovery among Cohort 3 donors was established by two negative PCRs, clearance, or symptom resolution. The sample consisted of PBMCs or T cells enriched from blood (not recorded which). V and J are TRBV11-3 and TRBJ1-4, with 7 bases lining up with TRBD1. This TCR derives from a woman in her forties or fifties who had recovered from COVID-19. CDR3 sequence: CASSLSTGWIEKLFF. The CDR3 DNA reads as TGTGCCAGCAGTCTATCGACAGGGTGGATTGAAAAACTGTTTTTT.